The sequence of this TCR beta chain was determined in a study of T cells after posttransplantation cyclophosphamide. In regard to this clone: Its antigen remains unidentified.

The CDR3 spans 12 residues. V was clipped by 2 bases and J by 17 bases; unmatched bases: 7. Germline CDR1 and CDR2: MDHEN and SYDVKM. The protocol was immunoSEQ multiplex PCR, while the TCRdb copy is restricted to in-frame clones and leaves out a portion. The sample shows some 53,000 clones, about 86% of them seen only once. Study outcomes and limitations: Donor CD8+ memory clones often dominated recipient blood repertoires at later times. TRB clonality was highly associated with recipient CMV seropositivity and reactivation. Skin or GI-infiltrating T cells shared few TRB sequences with blood.

Sequences were obtained from PBMCs. This TCR came from a young man with a blood cancer, CMV-positive, and with a related stem cell donor. The gene calls are TRBV28 and TRBJ1-4, with 8 bases matching TRBD1. CDR3 DNA: TGTGCCAGCAGTTTAGTCGAGACAGGGGCCTTTTTT. Its protein is CASSLVETGAFF.